This is a list of T cell receptor beta chains from one sample in a study of cytomegalovirus exposure and HLA in healthy donors. Libraries were prepared by immunoSEQ multiplex PCR; TCRdb keeps only in-frame clonotypes and omits some of them. The data hold fewer than 80,000 clones, with nearly 96% observed a single time. Sequencing was performed on PBMCs. The receptors here all came from a woman between 18 and 29 years old in good health and CMV-seropositive. Both conserved end residues are part of each CDR3. Fields, in order: V gene, J gene, CDR3 protein.

v_gene: TRBV7-2; j_gene: TRBJ2-3; CDR3aa: CASSQSRLAATDTQYF
v_gene: TRBV30; j_gene: TRBJ1-2; CDR3aa: CAWRGANRGGYGYTF
v_gene: TRBV7-2; j_gene: TRBJ2-1; CDR3aa: CASKVGGGGNEQFF
v_gene: TRBV5-1; j_gene: TRBJ1-6; CDR3aa: CASSFGPNSPLHF
v_gene: TRBV28; j_gene: TRBJ2-7; CDR3aa: CASGPLGLDYPPNEQYF
v_gene: TRBV28; j_gene: TRBJ2-7; CDR3aa: CASSLVLKKPKYEQYF
v_gene: TRBV29-1; j_gene: TRBJ2-1; CDR3aa: CSVAPGLSFALTNEQFF
v_gene: TRBV19; j_gene: TRBJ2-7; CDR3aa: CASSIGQGVLYEQYF
v_gene: TRBV4-2; j_gene: TRBJ2-2; CDR3aa: CASSQASAAGSVRELFF
v_gene: TRBV4-2; j_gene: TRBJ2-1; CDR3aa: CASSHGGSEQFF
v_gene: TRBV11-3; j_gene: TRBJ2-3; CDR3aa: CASRGRDLDTQYF
v_gene: TRBV30; j_gene: TRBJ2-5; CDR3aa: CAWRKGGQETQYF
v_gene: TRBV7-2; j_gene: TRBJ2-1; CDR3aa: CASSLEGGTGSYNEQFF